Described below is a single T cell receptor beta chain sequence and its context. Its specificity is not known. This sample is part of a study of cytomegalovirus exposure and HLA in healthy donors. Across the study: The study's early data release held 75 million to 95 million unique TCRs from HLA-typed donors. Study results and caveats: Researchers catalogued 150 or so TCR beta chains as cytomegalovirus-associated.

The PCR employed 60 Vbeta primers together with 13 Jbeta primers. Study processing details: An analysis performed later counted 74 million or so unique TCR beta chains (approximately 12 million of them shared). Data came from immunoSEQ multiplex PCR; TCRdb stores just in-frame clones and leaves some out. V and J calls and clone size are given by that table; D and trimming were obtained from the DNA. The repertoire table contains 40,000 to 60,000 clones. At the time of sampling, donors were nominally healthy, though unrecorded immune exposures were likely. The germline gives CDR1 MDHEN, CDR2 SYDVKM. The CDR3 has 19 amino acids. Losses at the gene ends were 5 bases for V and 0 bases for J; bases not matched to a gene: 13.

The sequence derives from a middle-aged man in good health and CMV-seropositive. V gene TRBV28 combines with J gene TRBJ2-7, with 13 nucleotides matching TRBD2. The sequenced sample consisted of PBMCs. CDR3 protein: CASSPTWTSGRPLSYEQYF. The CDR3 coding sequence is TGTGCCAGCAGTCCTACATGGACTAGCGGGAGACCGCTCTCCTACGAGCAGTACTTC.